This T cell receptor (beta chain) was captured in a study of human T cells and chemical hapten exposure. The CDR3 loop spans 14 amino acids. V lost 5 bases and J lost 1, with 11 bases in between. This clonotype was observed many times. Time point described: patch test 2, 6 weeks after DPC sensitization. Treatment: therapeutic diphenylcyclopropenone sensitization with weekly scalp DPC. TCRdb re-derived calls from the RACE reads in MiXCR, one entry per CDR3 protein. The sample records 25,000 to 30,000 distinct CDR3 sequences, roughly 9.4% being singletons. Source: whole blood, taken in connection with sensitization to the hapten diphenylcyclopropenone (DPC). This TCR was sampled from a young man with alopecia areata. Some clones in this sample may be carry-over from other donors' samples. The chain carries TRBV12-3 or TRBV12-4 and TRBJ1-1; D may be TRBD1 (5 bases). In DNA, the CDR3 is TGTGCCAGCAGTCCCCGCAGGGCGAACACTGAAGCTTTCTTT. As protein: CASSPRRANTEAFF.